This T cell receptor beta chain came from a study of CD8 T cells in ankylosing spondylitis. Notes on this clonotype: The antigen remains undetermined.

V shed 3 bases and J shed 4 bases, with 13 bases lying between them. The V gene's germline CDR1 is LNHDA and CDR2 SQIVND (reference sequence). CDR3 length: 15 residues. Regarding the study as a whole: In synovial fluid and blood from reactive arthritis, some motif variants were previously reported. CD8+ cells made up the disease-linked clones, which were relatively rare in peripheral blood. Characteristic, it appeared, of ankylosing spondylitis blood was a TCR beta motif of about eight highly homologous variants. Significant enrichment of disease-linked clones was reportedly seen in matched ankylosing spondylitis synovial fluid.

A single record per CDR3 protein comes from TCRdb applying MiXCR to the 5' RACE reads. The sample has approximately 540,000 distinct CDR3 sequences; roughly 13% are singletons. The origin of this receptor is a male donor with ankylosing spondylitis. The gene calls are TRBV19 and TRBJ1-3, with a weak D call TRBD1 (5 bases). Material for sequencing was blood, either unsorted or a sorted T cell fraction (not recorded which). DNA of the CDR3: TGTGCCAGTAGTATCCTTGACAGCTTCGGAAACACCATATATTTT. Protein sequence: CASSILDSFGNTIYF.